One and the same sample provided the 32 T cell receptor beta chains below, sequenced in a study of tissue T cells after allogeneic stem cell transplantation. TCRdb's copy holds only in-frame clones and misses some; the assay was immunoSEQ multiplex PCR. This sample has 20,000 to 25,000 clones, with approximately 69% found just once. The specimen was blood. The receptors stem from a female BALB/c mouse in good health. The strain's MHC haplotype is H2-d.

Concerning this clone: Gene and germline names: mouse. The read comes to an end 1 residue before the CDR3 does, leaving the germline J gene to fill in the end. The chain couples TRBV13-1 to TRBJ2-5; D remains ambiguous. With 0 bases removed from V and 0 bases from J, the gap between germline ends came to 5 bases. The length of the CDR3 is 14 residues. CDR1 and CDR2 (germline): NSHNY, SYGAGN. The CDR3 is CASSDGLNQDTQYF. The sequenced CDR3 bases are TGTGCCAGCAGTGATGGGCTTAACCAAGACACCCAGTAC.

In the case of this clone: The gene symbols are mouse symbols. Partial CDR3 DNA: TGTGCCAGCAGCAGGGACAGGGGGACAGAAGTCTTC. This encodes CASSRDRGTEVF. The full CDR3 sequence reads CASSRDRGTEVFF. The chain combines TRBV4 with TRBJ1-1, with 11 bases identical to TRBD1. The CDR3 is cut off 1 residue early in the read; its end comes from the germline J gene. The CDR3 has 13 residues. V lost 5 bases and J lost 5; bases outside the gene matches: 1. Germline-derived CDR1 and CDR2 are LGHDT and YNNKQL (reference sequence).

Worth noting for this clone: The germline and genes are mouse ones. The CDR3 end is not reached by the read, which stops 1 residue before it; the germline J gene fills it in. This chain connects TRBV20 to TRBJ1-5; 7 bases match TRBD1. Germline CDR1 and CDR2: GFQATS and STVNSAI. The CDR3 is made up of 15 amino acids. V lost 0 bases and J lost 2; bases outside the gene matches: 4. The covered CDR3 bases are TGTGGTGCTAGGGATCGACAGGGAGACAACCAGGCTCCGCTT. This gives the protein CGARDRQGDNQAPL. The whole CDR3 is CGARDRQGDNQAPLF.

Regarding this clone: Mouse germline and gene names are used. The read terminates 1 residue before the CDR3 end, so the remaining end is supplied by the germline J gene. The chain employs TRBV31 and TRBJ1-6, with D uncertain. TRBJ1-6 is treated as an ORF (open reading frame) with a function not yet certain. Trimming removed 3 bases at V and 8 bases at J, with 11 bases between. The CDR3 has 13 residues. From germline, CDR1 is GKSSPN and CDR2 SITVG. CDR3 protein: CAWRSAGHSPLYF. Partial CDR3 DNA: TGTGCCTGGAGGTCCGCTGGGCATTCGCCCCTCTAC.

Details on this clone: Mouse germline and gene names are used. The read finishes 1 residue shy of the CDR3 end, and the germline J gene is used to complete it. V and J are TRBV13-3 and TRBJ1-3; D possibly corresponds to TRBD1 (6 bases). The CDR3 loop spans 16 amino acids. CDR1 is NNHDY and CDR2 is SYVADS in the germline V gene. V was trimmed by 2 bases and J by 0 bases, leaving 12 bases between them. CDR3 region: CASSEPGQCSGNTLYF. Incomplete CDR3 DNA: TGTGCCAGCAGTGAGCCGGGACAATGTTCTGGAAATACGCTCTAT.

Concerning this clone: The genes are named according to mouse. The CDR3 end falls 1 residue outside the read, so it is completed with the germline J gene. This sequence joins TRBV29 and TRBJ1-1, with a possible D match to TRBD1 (5 bases). In germline, CDR1 is MSHET, CDR2 SYDVDS. Trimming left V 0 bases short and J 7 bases short, with 18 bases between. The CDR3 extends over 16 amino acids. This chain's CDR3 is CASSLSIKVGTLEVFF. The sequenced part of the CDR3 DNA is TGTGCTAGCAGTTTATCGATAAAGGTGGGGACGTTAGAAGTCTTC.

About this clone itself: The gene names given are mouse names. The CDR3 goes on 1 residue after the read ends, and that part is filled in from the germline J gene. The rearrangement uses TRBV5 and TRBJ1-6; 7 positions match TRBD1. TRBJ1-6 counts as an open reading frame of uncertain function. This CDR3 is built from 14 residues. The germline CDR1 and CDR2 sequences are LGHNA and YNLKQL (reference sequence). The ends lost 2 bases at V and 5 bases at J; junction bases unmatched: 0. The CDR3 sequence is CASSQQGDNSPLYF. CDR3 DNA, as far as it was read: TGTGCCAGCAGCCAACAGGGGGATAATTCGCCCCTCTAC.

For this clone: Mouse gene names apply. The read ends 1 residue before the CDR3 terminus; that terminus is restored from the germline J gene. The chain has TRBV2 and TRBJ1-1, with 9 bases fitting TRBD1. Germline-derived CDR1 and CDR2 are LGHNA and YSYQKL. V was clipped by 4 bases and J by 7 bases; unmatched bases: 1. The CDR3 runs to 12 residues. The CDR3: CASSPGQGEVFF. The DNA read from the CDR3 is TGTGCCAGCAGCCCGGGACAGGGAGAAGTCTTC.

Concerning this clone itself: Gene and germline names: mouse. The read ends 1 residue shy of where the CDR3 ends; the end is completed using the germline J gene. This chain connects TRBV30 to TRBJ1-1; TRBD1 agrees at 8 bases. After removal of 0 bases from V and 4 bases from J, the junction contained 4 bases not matched to a gene. CDR1 and CDR2 (germline): SQVVS, ANEGSEA. This CDR3 contains 14 residues. CDR3 amino acids: CSSRDRGRGTEVFF. The CDR3 DNA, read in part, is TGTAGTTCTAGAGACAGGGGGCGCGGCACAGAAGTCTTC. Full variable domain (remainder filled in from reference TRBV30 and TRBJ1-1): SVLLYQKPNRDICQSGTSLKIQCVADSQVVSMFWYQQFQEQSLMLMATANEGSEATYESGFTKDKFPISRPNLTFSTLTVNNARPGDSSIYFCSSRDRGRGTEVFFGKGTRLTVV.

As to this clone: Each gene name is a mouse one. The CDR3 end falls 1 residue outside the read, so it is completed with the germline J gene. The chain combines TRBV2 with TRBJ2-2; 10 bases match TRBD2. The germline CDR1 and CDR2 sequences are LGHNA and YSYQKL. V lost 0 bases and J lost 2; bases outside the gene matches: 6. The CDR3 consists of 18 residues. The covered CDR3 bases are TGTGCCAGCAGCCAAGACTGGGGGGGCGCGAGGAACACCGGGCAGCTCTAC. This translates into CASSQDWGGARNTGQLY. The full CDR3 protein reads CASSQDWGGARNTGQLYF. Together with reference TRBV2 and TRBJ2-2, the CDR3 gives the full variable domain: DPKIIQKPKYLVAVTGSEKILICEQYLGHNAMYWYRQSAKKPLEFMFSYSYQKLMDNQTASSRFQPQSSKKNHLDLQITALKPDDSATYFCASSQDWGGARNTGQLYFGEGSKLTVL.

A remark on this clone: Gene labels here are mouse ones. The CDR3 goes on 1 residue after the read ends, and that part is filled in from the germline J gene. The gene calls are TRBV13-2 and TRBJ2-5, with 9 bases identical to TRBD1. The germline gives CDR1 NNHNN, CDR2 SYGAGS (reference sequence). The CDR3 has 14 residues. Trimming took 3 bases from V and 4 from J; bases not matched to a gene: 3. This CDR3 reads CASGAGTGKDTQYF. Partial CDR3 DNA: TGTGCCAGCGGTGCCGGGACAGGGAAAGACACCCAGTAC.

Turning to this clone: One junction end does not reproduce the germline sequence, and a read error may be involved. Gene names denote mouse genes. The read finishes 1 residue shy of the CDR3 end, and the germline J gene is used to complete it. The chain links TRBV13-2 to TRBJ2-2, with D perhaps matching TRBD2 (5 bases). There are 16 residues in the CDR3. From germline, CDR1 is NNHNN and CDR2 SYGAGS (reference sequence). CDR3 region: CASSDAVGTNTGQLYF. The DNA read from the CDR3 is TGTGCCAGCAGTGATGCGGTGGGGACAAACACCGGGCAGCTCTAC.

This clone appeared a few times. Genes here carry mouse names. The read ends 1 residue before the CDR3 terminus; that terminus is restored from the germline J gene. The V gene is TRBV19, the J gene TRBJ2-1; 10 nucleotides line up with TRBD1. The trim removed 4 bases at V and 6 bases at J, leaving 4 bases unmatched. The CDR3 extends over 14 amino acids. Germline lookup yields CDR1 FNHDT and CDR2 SITEND (reference sequence). CDR3 in amino acids: CASSARDRGAEQFF. The part of the CDR3 DNA that was read is TGTGCCAGCAGTGCCCGGGACAGGGGTGCTGAGCAGTTC.

With regard to this clone: Mouse germline and gene names are used. The CDR3 goes on 1 residue after the read ends, and that part is filled in from the germline J gene. The chain links TRBV4 to TRBJ2-7; perhaps TRBD2 as D (6 bases). This CDR3 region has 13 residues. The germline V gene has CDR1 LGHDT and CDR2 YNNKQL (reference sequence). Trimming took 5 bases from V and 4 from J, leaving 12 bases between them. CDR3 DNA (partial): TGTGCCAGCAGCCCCCCGGGACTATATGAACAGTAC. Translating gives CASSPPGLYEQY. The full CDR3 sequence reads CASSPPGLYEQYF.

Regarding this clone: The germline and genes are mouse ones. With the read ending 1 residue before the CDR3 end, the germline J gene is used to fill in that end. The chain carries TRBV13-2 and TRBJ2-7; 8 nucleotides line up with TRBD2. The CDR3 has 15 amino acids. Germline V gene sequence: CDR1 NNHNN, CDR2 SYGAGS (reference sequence). Trimming took 1 base from V and 0 from J; bases not matched to a gene: 3. CDR3 protein: CASGDWGGVSYEQYF. The DNA read from the CDR3 is TGTGCCAGCGGTGATTGGGGGGGGGTCTCCTATGAACAGTAC.

Points on this clone: The germline and genes are mouse ones. The CDR3 end is not reached by the read, which stops 1 residue before it; the germline J gene fills it in. The rearrangement links TRBV19 to TRBJ1-6, with D tentatively TRBD1 (5 bases). TRBJ1-6 carries the ORF label, with uncertain function. Per germline, CDR1 FNHDT and CDR2 SITEND (reference sequence). CDR3 length: 16 amino acids. Trimming pared 0 bases from V and 0 bases from J, leaving 7 bases between. Incomplete CDR3 DNA: TGTGCCAGCAGTATAGTTGGGGGTTCCTATAATTCGCCCCTCTAC. This encodes CASSIVGGSYNSPLY. The full CDR3 is CASSIVGGSYNSPLYF.

Points on this clone: Gene names and germline match the mouse. Coverage ceases 1 residue before the CDR3 finishes, and the germline J gene fills in the end. The gene calls are TRBV31 and TRBJ2-1; TRBD2 aligns across 11 bases. V trimming: 1 base; J trimming: 3 bases; junction bases outside the gene matches: 2. Germline assignment: CDR1 GKSSPN and CDR2 SITVG. The CDR3 is made up of 15 amino acids. CDR3 sequence reads: CAWSPGLGVYAEQFF. CDR3 DNA, as far as it was read: TGTGCCTGGAGTCCGGGACTGGGGGTCTATGCTGAGCAGTTC.

As to this clone: Each gene name is a mouse one. The read ends 1 residue before the CDR3 terminus; that terminus is restored from the germline J gene. The genes are TRBV2 and TRBJ2-5; 10 nucleotides line up with TRBD2. V lost 0 bases to trimming and J lost 6 bases; unmatched junction nucleotides: 3. Germline V gene sequence: CDR1 LGHNA, CDR2 YSYQKL. The CDR3 spans 15 residues. The DNA read from the CDR3 is TGTGCCAGCAGCCAAGACTGGGGGGGCGCCGACACCCAGTAC. This codes for CASSQDWGGADTQY. The entire CDR3 protein is CASSQDWGGADTQYF.

Comment on this clone: Gene names denote mouse genes. The read terminates 1 residue ahead of where the CDR3 ends, so the germline J gene completes it. The chain employs TRBV13-1 and TRBJ2-5; TRBD1 matches at 7 bases. J was trimmed by 3 bases and V by 3 bases; bases with no gene match: 4. This CDR3 spans 14 amino acids. CDR1 is NSHNY, CDR2 SYGAGN, per germline. The sequenced CDR3 bases are TGTGCCAGCAGTGGACAGGGAGGGCAAGACACCCAGTAC. As protein: CASSGQGGQDTQY. In full, the CDR3 is CASSGQGGQDTQYF.

This clone was found once. Gene names and germline match the mouse. The CDR3 end lies 1 residue beyond the end of the read and is filled in from the germline J gene. The V gene is TRBV13-1, the J gene TRBJ2-2; weak D call: TRBD1 (5 bases). Germline assignment: CDR1 NSHNY and CDR2 SYGAGN. Trimming shortened V by 1 base and J by 4 bases, and 8 bases separated the two germline ends. The CDR3 is 14 residues long. CDR3 DNA (partial): TGTGCCAGCAGTGATCCAGGGATCACCGGGCAGCTCTAC. Its translation: CASSDPGITGQLY. In full, the CDR3 is CASSDPGITGQLYF.

About this clone itself: Gene names denote mouse genes. With the read ending 1 residue before the CDR3 end, the germline J gene is used to fill in that end. V and J are TRBV16 and TRBJ1-3, with unresolved D. The CDR3 consists of 15 residues. Germline values: CDR1 SGHSA, CDR2 FRNQAP. Trimming pared 0 bases from V and 0 bases from J, leaving 6 bases between. CDR3 bases read: TGTGCAAGCAGCTTAGACGGAAATTCTGGAAATACGCTCTAT. Residues: CASSLDGNSGNTLY. The full CDR3 reads CASSLDGNSGNTLYF. The full variable domain, completed using reference TRBV16 and TRBJ1-3, is NAGVIQTPRHKVTGKGQEATLWCEPISGHSAVFWYRQTIVQGLEFLTYFRNQAPIDDSGMPKERFSAQMPNQSHSTLKIQSTQPQDSAVYLCASSLDGNSGNTLYFGEGSRLIVV.

Comment on this clone: Gene names are the mouse ones. The read stops 1 residue short of the end of the CDR3; the missing end is completed from the germline J gene. The rearrangement links TRBV13-1 to TRBJ1-6; 10 bases agree with TRBD1. TRBJ1-6 is an open reading frame, and its role is uncertain. J lost 0 bases, V lost 2 bases, and 5 bases had no gene match. The CDR3 has 18 residues. CDR1 and CDR2 (germline): NSHNY, SYGAGN. Here the CDR3 reads CASSETGQGNSYNSPLYF. The CDR3 DNA, read in part, is TGTGCCAGCAGTGAAACGGGACAGGGGAATTCCTATAATTCGCCCCTCTAC.

About this clone: Mouse names are used for the genes. The missing CDR3 end, 1 residue past where the read stops, is filled in from the germline J gene. The J gene is TRBJ2-2, the V gene TRBV5; 10 bases are shared with TRBD2. CDR1 is LGHNA and CDR2 is YNLKQL in the germline V gene (reference sequence). V lost 0 bases and J lost 0; bases outside the gene matches: 1. There are 17 residues in the CDR3. The sequenced part of the CDR3 DNA is TGTGCCAGCAGCCAAGACACTGGGGGGGCAAACACCGGGCAGCTCTAC. The encoded protein is CASSQDTGGANTGQLY. Given in full, the CDR3 is CASSQDTGGANTGQLYF.

To note about this clone: The genes and germline here are from mouse. The read halts 1 residue ahead of the CDR3 end, with the missing end drawn from the germline J gene. The chain links TRBV4 to TRBJ2-1, with TRBD2 identical over 13 bases. The germline V gene has CDR1 LGHDT and CDR2 YNNKQL (reference sequence). Germline trimming cut 4 bases from V and 10 bases from J; bases unmatched to any gene: 4. The length of the CDR3 is 14 residues. The CDR3 sequence: CASSSGTGGGEQFF. The covered CDR3 bases are TGTGCCAGCAGCTCCGGGACTGGGGGGGGAGAGCAGTTC.

As regards this clone: Here the gene names and germline are mouse. Sequencing ends 1 residue short of the CDR3 end; the germline J gene provides the rest. The chain is built from TRBV29 and TRBJ2-3, with TRBD1 identical over 7 bases. Germline CDR1 and CDR2: MSHET and SYDVDS. The trim removed 2 bases at V and 0 bases at J, leaving 8 bases unmatched. The CDR3 has 17 residues. Incomplete CDR3 DNA: TGTGCTAGCAGTTTACCCGGGACAGAGTCTAGTGCAGAAACGCTGTAT. Its translation: CASSLPGTESSAETLY. The complete CDR3 reads CASSLPGTESSAETLYF.

Notes on this clone: Gene names refer to mouse genes. The read ends 1 residue early relative to the CDR3; the germline J gene fills the gap. The chain carries TRBV2 and TRBJ2-1, with 12 bases lining up with TRBD2. The CDR3 is made up of 15 amino acids. V shed 4 bases, J shed 5 bases, and the junction held 3 bases outside the gene matches. Germline V gene lookup returns CDR1 LGHNA and CDR2 YSYQKL. CDR3 DNA (partial): TGTGCCAGCAGCCCCGGGACTGGGGGGAATGCTGAGCAGTTC. Its protein is CASSPGTGGNAEQF. The entire CDR3 protein reads CASSPGTGGNAEQFF.

As to this clone: Mouse names are used for the genes. Sequencing ends 1 residue short of the CDR3 end; the germline J gene provides the rest. This chain connects TRBV13-3 to TRBJ2-7; the D gene could be TRBD1 or TRBD2 (5 bases each). The germline CDR1 and CDR2 sequences are NNHDY and SYVADS. The CDR3 is 13 amino acids. V lost 2 bases and J 7 bases, leaving 13 bases between the germline ends. The CDR3 protein is CASSELGRDEQYF. The DNA read from the CDR3 is TGTGCCAGCAGTGAGTTGGGCAGGGACGAACAGTAC.

About this clone: Germline and genes: mouse. From the germline J gene comes the end of the CDR3, since the read stops 1 residue before it. This chain uses TRBV31 with TRBJ1-3; no definite D call. The CDR3 covers 12 residues. V gave up 7 bases and J gave up 0 bases, with 7 bases separating them. CDR1 and CDR2 from the germline V gene are GKSSPN and SITVG. The CDR3 here is CAYQNSGNTLYF. The sequenced part of the CDR3 DNA is TGTGCCTACCAAAATTCTGGAAATACGCTCTAT.

On this clone: Mouse gene names and germline throughout. The sequenced fragment ends 1 residue before the CDR3 boundary, so the rest is inferred from the germline J gene. The rearrangement joins TRBV13-2 to TRBJ2-5; D remains ambiguous. Trimming removed 0 bases from V and 4 bases from J, with 6 bases in between. This CDR3 contains 13 residues. CDR1 and CDR2 (germline): NNHNN, SYGAGS (reference sequence). CDR3 bases read: TGTGCCAGCGGTGATGAGGGAAAAGACACCCAGTAC. This codes for CASGDEGKDTQY. The entire CDR3 protein is CASGDEGKDTQYF.

With regard to this clone: Gene names follow the mouse nomenclature. The read gets to within 1 residue of the CDR3 end, and the germline J gene fills in the rest. The J gene is TRBJ2-5, the V gene TRBV13-3, with 9 bases that match TRBD2. This CDR3 is 15 amino acids long. Losses at the gene ends were 0 bases for V and 7 bases for J; bases not matched to a gene: 6. Per the germline V gene, CDR1 is NNHDY and CDR2 is SYVADS. The part of the CDR3 DNA that was read is TGTGCCAGCAGTGATGGTGGGGGGGCGCTGAACACCCAGTAC. Protein sequence: CASSDGGGALNTQY. The entire CDR3 protein is CASSDGGGALNTQYF. The whole variable domain, remainder taken from reference TRBV13-3 and TRBJ2-5, is EAAVTQSPRSKVAVTGGKVTLSCHQTNNHDYMYWYRQDTGHGLRLIHYSYVADSTEKGDIPDGYKASRPSQENFSLILELASLSQTAVYFCASSDGGGALNTQYFGPGTRLLVL.

As for this clone: Here the gene names and germline are mouse. The read finishes 1 residue shy of the CDR3 end, and the germline J gene is used to complete it. V gene TRBV13-2 combines with J gene TRBJ1-3; the D gene is possibly TRBD1 (5 bases). Germline V CDR1 and CDR2: NNHNN, SYGAGS (reference sequence). The CDR3 runs 16 residues. The V gene lost 1 base and the J gene lost 2 bases, with 13 bases spanning the gap. The CDR3 loop reads CASGDKGRRAGNTLYF. Incomplete CDR3 DNA: TGTGCCAGCGGTGATAAGGGGCGCAGGGCTGGAAATACGCTCTAT.

Notes on this clone: Mouse names are used for the genes. The CDR3 goes on 1 residue after the read ends, and that part is filled in from the germline J gene. This chain joins TRBV4 and TRBJ1-4; the D gene is possibly TRBD1 (5 bases). CDR3 length: 15 residues. CDR1 is LGHDT, CDR2 YNNKQL, per germline (reference sequence). V was shortened by 5 bases and J by 0 bases, with 10 bases between the two germline ends. The covered CDR3 bases are TGTGCCAGCAGCGCCTCAGGGTTTTCCAACGAAAGATTATTT. Its protein is CASSASGFSNERLF. The CDR3 in full is CASSASGFSNERLFF.